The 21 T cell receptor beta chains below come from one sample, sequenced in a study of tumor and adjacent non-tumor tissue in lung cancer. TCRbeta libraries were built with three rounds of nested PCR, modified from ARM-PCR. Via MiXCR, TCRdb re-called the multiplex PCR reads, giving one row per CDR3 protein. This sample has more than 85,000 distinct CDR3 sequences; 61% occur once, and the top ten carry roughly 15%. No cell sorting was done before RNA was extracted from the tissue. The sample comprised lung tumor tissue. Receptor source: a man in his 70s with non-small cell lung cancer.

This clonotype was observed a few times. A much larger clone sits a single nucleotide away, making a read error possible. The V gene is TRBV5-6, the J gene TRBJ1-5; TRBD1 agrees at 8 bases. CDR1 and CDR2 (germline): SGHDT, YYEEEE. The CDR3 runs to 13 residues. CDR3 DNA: TGTGTCAGCAGCAGACAGGGGTCTCAGCCCCAGCATTTT. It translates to CVSSRQGSQPQHF.

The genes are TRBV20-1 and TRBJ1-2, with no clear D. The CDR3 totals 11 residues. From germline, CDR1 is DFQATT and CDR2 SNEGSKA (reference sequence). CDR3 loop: CNADGSTGYTF. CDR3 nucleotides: TGCAATGCCGACGGGTCGACTGGCTACACCTTC.

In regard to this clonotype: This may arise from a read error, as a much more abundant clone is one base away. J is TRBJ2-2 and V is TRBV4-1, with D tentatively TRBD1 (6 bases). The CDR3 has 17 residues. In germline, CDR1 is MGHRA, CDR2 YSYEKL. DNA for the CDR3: TGCACCAGCAGCTCGTACCAGGGGCGCCGGGACACCGGGGAGCTGTTTTTT. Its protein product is CTSSSYQGRRDTGELFF.

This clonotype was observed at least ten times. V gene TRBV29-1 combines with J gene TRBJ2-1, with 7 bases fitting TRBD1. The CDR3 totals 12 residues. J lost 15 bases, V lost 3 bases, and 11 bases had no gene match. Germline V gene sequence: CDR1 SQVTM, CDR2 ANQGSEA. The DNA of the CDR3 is TGCAGCGTTGATGAAGCGACAGGGATTTTGTTCTTC. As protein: CSVDEATGILFF.

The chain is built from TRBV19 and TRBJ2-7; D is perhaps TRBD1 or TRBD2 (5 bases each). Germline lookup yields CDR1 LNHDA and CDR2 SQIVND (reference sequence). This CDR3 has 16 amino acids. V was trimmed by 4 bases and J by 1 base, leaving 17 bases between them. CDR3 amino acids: CASSTTLRDPSYEQYF. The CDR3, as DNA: TGTGCCAGTAGTACAACCTTACGGGACCCGTCCTACGAGCAGTACTTC.

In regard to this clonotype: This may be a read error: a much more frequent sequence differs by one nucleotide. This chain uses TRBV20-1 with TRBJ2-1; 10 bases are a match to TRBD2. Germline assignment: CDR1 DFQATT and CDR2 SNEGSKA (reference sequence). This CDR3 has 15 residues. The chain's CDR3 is CSVRDLVAGGSEQFF. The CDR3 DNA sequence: TGCAGTGTTAGAGATTTGGTAGCGGGAGGATCTGAGCAGTTCTTC.

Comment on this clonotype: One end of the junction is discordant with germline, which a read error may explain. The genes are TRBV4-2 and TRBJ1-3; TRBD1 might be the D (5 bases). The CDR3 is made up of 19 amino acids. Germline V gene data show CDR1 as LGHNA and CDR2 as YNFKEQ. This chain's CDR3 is CASSHRVVGQGRPGDTIYF. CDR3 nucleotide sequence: TGTGCCAGCAGCCATCGCGTTGTCGGGCAGGGAAGGCCTGGAGACACCATATATTTT.

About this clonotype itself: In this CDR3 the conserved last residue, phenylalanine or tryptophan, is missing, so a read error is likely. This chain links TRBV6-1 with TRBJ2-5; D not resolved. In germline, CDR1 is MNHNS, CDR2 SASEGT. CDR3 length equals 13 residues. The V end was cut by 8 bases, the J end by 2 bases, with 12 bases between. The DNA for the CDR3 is TGTGCCAGCGGCCTCAGGCCACAAGAGACCCAGTACGTC. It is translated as CASGLRPQETQYV.

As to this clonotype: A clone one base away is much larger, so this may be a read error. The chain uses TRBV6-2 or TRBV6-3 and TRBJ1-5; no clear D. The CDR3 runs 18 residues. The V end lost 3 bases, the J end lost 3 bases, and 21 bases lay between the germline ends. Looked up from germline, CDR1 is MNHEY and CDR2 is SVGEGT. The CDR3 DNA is TGTGCCAGCAGTTATGGCGGTCCCTCCGGCGGTGACAATCAGCCCCAGCATTTT. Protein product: CASSYGGPSGGDNQPQHF.

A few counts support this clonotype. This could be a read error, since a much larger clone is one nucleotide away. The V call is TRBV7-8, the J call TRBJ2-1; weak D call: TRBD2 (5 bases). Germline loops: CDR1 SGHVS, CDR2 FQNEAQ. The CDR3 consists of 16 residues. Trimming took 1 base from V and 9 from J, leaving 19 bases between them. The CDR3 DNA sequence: TGTGCCAGCAGCTTAGTAGGGCAGCGGTGGTGGGGTGAGCAGTTCTTC. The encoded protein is CASSLVGQRWWGEQFF.

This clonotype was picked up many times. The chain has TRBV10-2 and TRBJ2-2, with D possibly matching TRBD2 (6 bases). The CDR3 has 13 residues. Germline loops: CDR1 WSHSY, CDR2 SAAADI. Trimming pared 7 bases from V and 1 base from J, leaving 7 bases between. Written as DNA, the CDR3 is TGCGCCAGCAAGGAGGGGAACACCGGGGAGCTGTTTTTT. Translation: CASKEGNTGELFF.

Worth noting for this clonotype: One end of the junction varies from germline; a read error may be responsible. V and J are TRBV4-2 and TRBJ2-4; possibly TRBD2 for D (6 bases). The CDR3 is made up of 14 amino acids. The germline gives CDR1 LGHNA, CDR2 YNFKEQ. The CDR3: CAGSHDWRGDIQYF. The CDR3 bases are TGTGCCGGCAGTCACGATTGGAGGGGAGACATTCAGTACTTC.

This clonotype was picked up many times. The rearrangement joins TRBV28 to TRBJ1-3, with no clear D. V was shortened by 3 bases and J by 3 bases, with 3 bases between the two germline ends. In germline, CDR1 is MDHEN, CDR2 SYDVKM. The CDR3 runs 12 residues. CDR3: CASSFLGNTIYF. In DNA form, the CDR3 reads TGTGCCAGCAGTTTTCTTGGAAACACCATATATTTT.

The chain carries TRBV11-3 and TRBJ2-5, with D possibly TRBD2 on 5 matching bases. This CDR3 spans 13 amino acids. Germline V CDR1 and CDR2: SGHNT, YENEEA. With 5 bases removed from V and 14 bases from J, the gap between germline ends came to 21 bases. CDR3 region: CASSLGLGENHYF. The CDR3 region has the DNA TGTGCCAGCAGCCTAGGCTTGGGAGAGAACCATTACTTC.

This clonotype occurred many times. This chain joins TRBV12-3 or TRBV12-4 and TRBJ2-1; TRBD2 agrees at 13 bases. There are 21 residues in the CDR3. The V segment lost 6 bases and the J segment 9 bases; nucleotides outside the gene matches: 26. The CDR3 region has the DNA TGTGCCAGCAGCTTTCCCCACGGGTCGGGCCCGACTAGCGGGGGGCTTCTTGAGCAGTTCTTC. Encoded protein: CASSFPHGSGPTSGGLLEQFF.

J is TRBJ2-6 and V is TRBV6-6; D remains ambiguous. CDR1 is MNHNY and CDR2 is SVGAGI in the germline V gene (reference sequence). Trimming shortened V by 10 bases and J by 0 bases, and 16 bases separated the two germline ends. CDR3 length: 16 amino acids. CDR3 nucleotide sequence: TGTGCCATCAACCGTCCGTGTGACTCTGGGGCCAACGTCCTGACTTTC. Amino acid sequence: CAINRPCDSGANVLTF.

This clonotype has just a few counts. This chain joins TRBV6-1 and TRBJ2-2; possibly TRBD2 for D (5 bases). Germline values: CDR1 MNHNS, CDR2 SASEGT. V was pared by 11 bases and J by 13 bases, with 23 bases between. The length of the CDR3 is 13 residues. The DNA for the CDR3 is TGTGCCGGCACCAGCCTTGGGTTGGCGGGGCTGTTTTTT. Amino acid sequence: CAGTSLGLAGLFF.

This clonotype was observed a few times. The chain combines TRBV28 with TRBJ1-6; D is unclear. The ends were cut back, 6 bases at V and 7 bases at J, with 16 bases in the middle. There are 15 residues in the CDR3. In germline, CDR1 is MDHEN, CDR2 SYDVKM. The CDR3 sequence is CASSPTLGGNSPLHF. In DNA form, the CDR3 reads TGTGCCAGCAGCCCGACCCTAGGTGGGAATTCACCCCTCCACTTT.

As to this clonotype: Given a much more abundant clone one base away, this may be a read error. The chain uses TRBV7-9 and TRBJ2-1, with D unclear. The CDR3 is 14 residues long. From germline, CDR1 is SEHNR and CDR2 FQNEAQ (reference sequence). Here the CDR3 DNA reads TGTGCCAACAGCTTACCCGGCTACGCGAATGAGCAGTTCTTC. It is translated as CANSLPGYANEQFF. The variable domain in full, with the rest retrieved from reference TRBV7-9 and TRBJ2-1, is DTGVSQNPRHKITKRGQNVTFRCDPISEHNRLYWYRQTLGQGPEFLTYFQNEAQLEKSRLLSDRFSAERPKGSFSTLEIQRTEQGDSAMYLCANSLPGYANEQFFGPGTRLTVL.

Here the CDR3 reads CAWRRGLGQGRETQYF. CDR3 DNA: TGTGCCTGGAGGAGGGGACTGGGACAGGGGAGAGAGACCCAGTACTTC. The chain links TRBV30 to TRBJ2-5; TRBD1 matches at 10 bases. This CDR3 contains 16 residues. Trimming took 3 bases from V and 4 from J; bases not matched to a gene: 11. Germline V gene lookup returns CDR1 GTSNPN and CDR2 SVGIG (reference sequence).

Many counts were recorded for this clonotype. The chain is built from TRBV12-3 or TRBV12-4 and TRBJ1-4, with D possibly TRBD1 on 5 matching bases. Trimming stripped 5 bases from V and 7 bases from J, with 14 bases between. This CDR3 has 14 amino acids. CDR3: CASSRQGFGEKLFF. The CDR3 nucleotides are TGTGCCAGCAGTCGGCAGGGATTTGGTGAAAAACTGTTTTTT.